These 6 T cell receptor beta chains were sequenced from one sample in a study of T cell repertoires in aging, cancer and after chemotherapy. A mixed TRB-A/B primer pool amplified rearranged TRB by multiplex touch-down PCR. Via MiXCR, TCRdb re-called the multiplex PCR reads, giving one row per CDR3 protein. This table holds about 9,800 distinct CDR3 sequences, about 37% found once. The template was genomic DNA from peripheral blood, not RNA. The source material was blood. The receptors here all came from a human donor in good health.

Sample share makes this clonotype medium-sized. The J gene is TRBJ2-3, the V gene TRBV19; 7 positions match TRBD2. Germline V gives CDR1 LNHDA, CDR2 SQIVND (reference sequence). CDR3 length: 15 amino acids. The V segment lost 5 bases and the J segment 6 bases; nucleotides outside the gene matches: 11. The CDR3 nucleotides read TGTGCCAGTAGTGGGGGGGAACGGCCGTCGGATACGCAGTATTTT. Residues: CASSGGERPSDTQYF.

This sequence joins TRBV19 and TRBJ1-1, with no clear D. The CDR3 runs 12 residues. Trimming took off 4 bases at V and 4 bases at J, with 7 bases between the two ends. Germline CDR1 and CDR2: LNHDA and SQIVND (reference sequence). The CDR3 DNA is TGTGCCAGTAGTACCTGGAGCACTGAAGCTTTCTTT. Protein product: CASSTWSTEAFF.

A few counts support this clonotype. The junction shows a germline mismatch at one end, possibly a read error. The chain joins TRBV6-2 or TRBV6-3 to TRBJ1-5, with 8 positions matching TRBD1. Per the germline V gene, CDR1 is MNHEY and CDR2 is SVGEGT. CDR3 size: 10 residues. In nucleotides, the CDR3 is TGTGCCAGCAGTTACGGGGGACAGGATTTT. Its translation is CASSYGGQDF.

The J gene is TRBJ2-1, the V gene TRBV6-5; 12 positions agree with TRBD2. J gave up 5 bases and V 7 bases, and 6 bases lay outside the gene matches. CDR3 length: 15 amino acids. Per germline, CDR1 MNHEY and CDR2 SVGAGI. The CDR3 loop reads CASTHLAGGNNEQFF. CDR3 nucleotides: TGTGCCAGCACCCACCTAGCGGGAGGGAACAATGAGCAGTTCTTC.

DNA of the CDR3: TGTGCCAGCAGTCCCGACAGGCGCGTCTTAGGGGAGCTGTTTTTT. Translation gives CASSPDRRVLGELFF. This chain links TRBV27 with TRBJ2-2; a weak D match, TRBD1 (6 bases). V gave up 5 bases and J gave up 8 bases, with 18 bases separating them. The CDR3 loop spans 15 amino acids. In germline, CDR1 is MNHEY, CDR2 SMNVEV (reference sequence).

This clonotype was seen a single time. J is TRBJ2-7 and V is TRBV6-1; 9 nucleotides match TRBD2. Germline V gives CDR1 MNHNS, CDR2 SASEGT. V lost 1 base and J lost 3; bases outside the gene matches: 4. This CDR3 is 15 amino acids long. In DNA, the CDR3 is TGTGCCAGCAGTGAAGTTGGCGGGAGGGTCTACGAGCAGTACTTC. This sequence encodes CASSEVGGRVYEQYF.